The 23 T cell receptor beta chains in this list originate from one sample, sequenced in a study of regulatory T cells in long-lasting Graves disease. To make TCR beta libraries, researchers used iRepertoire HTBI primers and Arm-PCR of CDR3 regions. In TCRdb, the multiplex PCR reads were re-called with MiXCR into one record per CDR3 protein. The sample lists hundreds of thousands of distinct CDR3 sequences; about 22% were seen once. Time point specified: persistent/refractory GD, antithyroid drugs over 5 years with positive TRAb. RNA from PBMCs was the source of the TCR library. The specimen comprised peripheral blood mononuclear cells (PBMCs), sampled when the disease was refractory, from a patient treated with antithyroid drugs. The receptors derive from a female donor with Graves disease.

This clonotype was picked up many times. This chain connects TRBV5-1 to TRBJ1-4, with 7 bases lining up with TRBD1. The germline CDR1 and CDR2 sequences are SGHRS and YFSETQ. The V gene end was trimmed by 4 bases and the J gene end by 3 bases; junction bases not matched to a gene: 3. The CDR3 is 14 amino acids. The CDR3 nucleotides read TGCGCCAGCAGCCCTGGACAGGCTAATGAAAAACTGTTTTTT. Its translation: CASSPGQANEKLFF.

This clonotype was counted at least ten times. This chain uses TRBV3-1 with TRBJ2-5; no clear D. V dropped 0 bases and J dropped 4 bases, with 9 bases sitting between them. The CDR3 length is 14 residues. The germline V gene has CDR1 LGHDT and CDR2 YNNKEL (reference sequence). CDR3 bases: TGTGCCAGCAGCCAAGAAGGGTCTGGAGAGACCCAGTACTTC. It yields the protein CASSQEGSGETQYF.

The chain recombines TRBV24-1 with TRBJ2-2; D not resolved. Germline V gives CDR1 KGHDR, CDR2 SFDVKD. The CDR3 covers 15 residues. Trimming shortened V by 0 bases and J by 3 bases, and 7 bases separated the two germline ends. The CDR3 DNA reads as TGTGCCACCAGTGATTTGCCGCCGTACACCGGGGAGCTGTTTTTT. Its protein product is CATSDLPPYTGELFF.

The gene calls are TRBV7-2 and TRBJ2-7, with 8 bases lining up with TRBD2. There are 11 residues in the CDR3. After removal of 2 bases from V and 10 bases from J, the junction contained 1 base not matched to a gene. The V gene's germline CDR1 is SGHTA and CDR2 FQGNSA. The CDR3 here is CASSLSGSQYF. The CDR3 region has the DNA TGTGCCAGCAGCTTAAGCGGGAGTCAGTACTTC.

The sample holds many counts of this clonotype. The V gene is TRBV19, the J gene TRBJ1-5; the match to TRBD1 covers 8 bases. The V segment lost 5 bases and the J segment 0 bases; nucleotides outside the gene matches: 12. Germline values: CDR1 LNHDA, CDR2 SQIVND (reference sequence). The CDR3 totals 18 residues. CDR3 sequence reads: CASSSMIGQGGSNQPQHF. The CDR3 bases are TGTGCCAGTAGTTCCATGATCGGACAGGGTGGTAGCAATCAGCCCCAGCATTTT.

This rearrangement joins TRBV6-1 to TRBJ2-7; D not certain. Trimming removed 6 bases from V and 0 bases from J, with 9 bases in between. Germline loops: CDR1 MNHNS, CDR2 SASEGT. CDR3 size: 13 residues. The CDR3 nucleotides read TGTGCCAGCAGCCGTAAGGGCTCCTACGAGCAGTACTTC. Translation: CASSRKGSYEQYF.

The V call is TRBV6-5, the J call TRBJ1-4; 7 bases match TRBD1. In germline, CDR1 is MNHEY, CDR2 SVGAGI. The CDR3 spans 17 residues. The ends lost 0 bases at V and 4 bases at J; junction bases unmatched: 8. For the CDR3, the DNA is TGTGCCAGCAGTTACTCGACAGGGTTGAAGGGTAATGAAAAACTGTTTTTT. Its protein product is CASSYSTGLKGNEKLFF.

This clonotype was observed at least ten times. This sequence joins TRBV12-3 or TRBV12-4 and TRBJ2-5; no reliable D call. The V gene lost 6 bases and the J gene lost 1 base, with 12 bases spanning the gap. This CDR3 region has 14 residues. The CDR3 loop is CASSDGLPQETQYF. The CDR3 nucleotides read TGTGCCAGCAGCGACGGCCTACCCCAAGAGACCCAGTACTTC.

The chain is built from TRBV6-5 and TRBJ1-6, with 12 bases aligning to TRBD1. The ends lost 0 bases at V and 5 bases at J; junction bases unmatched: 8. Germline CDR1 MNHEY, CDR2 SVGAGI. CDR3 length equals 19 residues. CDR3 bases: TGTGCCAGCAGTTACTCCTTTACCGGGACAGGGGGCAATAATTCACCCCTCCACTTT. Protein: CASSYSFTGTGGNNSPLHF.

The V gene is TRBV7-9, the J gene TRBJ1-2; perhaps TRBD1 as D (6 bases). Per germline, CDR1 SEHNR and CDR2 FQNEAQ (reference sequence). V lost 5 bases and J lost 4, with 17 bases in between. This CDR3 has 15 residues. CDR3 sequence: CASSPEFRTAYGYTF. Here the CDR3 DNA reads TGTGCCAGCAGCCCGGAATTTAGGACAGCCTATGGCTACACCTTC.

This clonotype was found many times. The V and J genes are TRBV5-1 and TRBJ1-4; D not certain. The V gene lost 0 bases and the J gene lost 3 bases, with 6 bases spanning the gap. CDR1 and CDR2 (germline): SGHRS, YFSETQ. The CDR3 consists of 14 residues. The CDR3 DNA follows: TGCGCCAGCAGCTTGGAACAGCCTAATGAAAAACTGTTTTTT. This gives the protein CASSLEQPNEKLFF.

Remarks on this clonotype: A read error may be the cause here, since a much bigger clone is one base away. The rearrangement uses TRBV29-1 and TRBJ1-1; the D is unclear. CDR1 and CDR2 (germline): SQVTM, ANQGSEA. The CDR3 runs 13 residues. The CDR3 here is CSVVRALNTEALF. The CDR3 coding sequence is TGCAGCGTTGTGAGGGCCCTGAACACTGAAGCTCTCTTT.

The sample holds many counts of this clonotype. The V gene is TRBV7-9, the J gene TRBJ1-2; tentatively, D is TRBD1 (5 bases). The CDR3 runs 14 residues. Trimming took 2 bases from V and 4 from J, leaving 11 bases between them. Germline CDR1 is SEHNR and CDR2 is FQNEAQ (reference sequence). The DNA of the CDR3 is TGTGCCAGCAGCTTAACTGGGGACCTCTATGGCTACACCTTC. Protein: CASSLTGDLYGYTF.

This clonotype was detected many times. V is TRBV20-1 and J is TRBJ2-7; weak D call: TRBD1 (6 bases). Trimming removed 0 bases at V and 5 bases at J, with 11 bases between. The germline V gene encodes CDR1 DFQATT and CDR2 SNEGSKA (reference sequence). This CDR3 comprises 13 residues. This CDR3 reads CSAREAGVHEQYF. CDR3 nucleotides: TGCAGTGCTAGAGAGGCAGGGGTCCACGAGCAGTACTTC.

This sequence joins TRBV11-2 and TRBJ2-1, with TRBD2 matching 7 bases. Germline V gene sequence: CDR1 SGHAT, CDR2 FQNNGV. This CDR3 is built from 15 residues. J was trimmed by 0 bases and V by 5 bases; bases with no gene match: 4. CDR3 amino acids: CASSHGGSSYNEQFF. The CDR3 region has the DNA TGTGCCAGCAGCCACGGGGGGAGCTCCTACAATGAGCAGTTCTTC. Combining the CDR3 with reference TRBV11-2 and TRBJ2-1 gives the whole variable domain EAGVAQSPRYKIIEKRQSVAFWCNPISGHATLYWYQQILGQGPKLLIQFQNNGVVDDSQLPKDRFSAERLKGVDSTLKIQPAKLEDSAVYLCASSHGGSSYNEQFFGPGTRLTVL.

In this sample, this clonotype turned up many times. The chain couples TRBV11-2 to TRBJ2-7; 10 bases agree with TRBD1. With 7 bases clipped from V and 5 bases from J, the junction kept 5 bases outside the gene matches. The germline V gene has CDR1 SGHAT and CDR2 FQNNGV. This CDR3 spans 13 amino acids. CDR3 nucleotide sequence: TGTGCCAGCACCGAGACAGGGGGCGACGAGCAGTACTTC. This gives the protein CASTETGGDEQYF. Full variable domain (missing parts from reference TRBV11-2 and TRBJ2-7): EAGVAQSPRYKIIEKRQSVAFWCNPISGHATLYWYQQILGQGPKLLIQFQNNGVVDDSQLPKDRFSAERLKGVDSTLKIQPAKLEDSAVYLCASTETGGDEQYFGPGTRLTVT.

The V gene is TRBV6-2 or TRBV6-3, the J gene TRBJ2-7; D is unclear. Germline CDR1 is MNHEY and CDR2 is SVGEGT. V was pared by 5 bases and J by 0 bases, with 11 bases between. CDR3 length: 14 residues. CDR3 nucleotide sequence: TGTGCCAGCAGTCCGGTCTCTAGCTCCTACGAGCAGTACTTC. This sequence encodes CASSPVSSSYEQYF.

The genes are TRBV11-2 and TRBJ2-2; TRBD2 matches at 14 bases. The trim removed 4 bases at V and 8 bases at J, leaving 21 bases unmatched. Looked up from germline, CDR1 is SGHAT and CDR2 is FQNNGV. CDR3 length: 21 amino acids. The CDR3 region is CASSYRLVGAGLAGVAGELFF. The CDR3 DNA follows: TGTGCCAGCAGCTACCGACTCGTTGGAGCGGGACTAGCGGGAGTGGCGGGGGAGCTGTTTTTT.

This clonotype was counted at least ten times. The genes are TRBV12-5 and TRBJ1-2, with a weak D call TRBD1 (6 bases). The CDR3 spans 14 residues. V was pared by 1 base and J by 4 bases, with 10 bases between. Germline CDR1 is LGHNT and CDR2 is FRNRAP. CDR3 region: CASGLDSGAYGYTF. The CDR3 DNA reads TGTGCTAGTGGTTTGGACTCAGGGGCCTATGGCTACACCTTC.

This clonotype was detected only once. A much larger clone is a single base away; this may be a read error. The V and J genes are TRBV6-2 or TRBV6-3 and TRBJ2-2, with unresolved D. The CDR3 has 13 amino acids. CDR1 and CDR2 (germline): MNHEY, SVGEGT. V lost 6 bases and J lost 0, with 5 bases in between. CDR3 sequence: CASRAPNTGELFF. CDR3 sequence (DNA): TGTGCCAGCAGGGCACCGAACACCGGGGAGCTGTTTTTT.

This chain connects TRBV6-2 or TRBV6-3 to TRBJ1-3; TRBD1 aligns across 9 bases. This CDR3 is built from 15 residues. Germline V lookup: CDR1 MNHEY, CDR2 SVGEGT. Trimming took 6 bases from V and 4 from J; bases not matched to a gene: 7. The CDR3 nucleotides are TGTGCCAGCAGACCTGACAGGGGGACAGGAAACACCATATATTTT. Protein: CASRPDRGTGNTIYF.

This clonotype was counted many times. The chain employs TRBV6-5 and TRBJ1-2, with D tentatively TRBD1 (6 bases). The germline V and J ends were trimmed by 4 bases and 7 bases, with 16 bases remaining between them. This CDR3 is built from 14 residues. In germline, CDR1 is MNHEY, CDR2 SVGAGI. Here the CDR3 reads CASSSKTGLAGYTF. The CDR3 nucleotides are TGTGCCAGCAGTTCCAAGACAGGTCTGGCTGGCTACACCTTC.

Ten or more counts support this clonotype. V usage is TRBV14 and J usage is TRBJ2-2; tentatively, D is TRBD1 (5 bases). V was pared by 0 bases and J by 0 bases, with 11 bases between. Germline V gene sequence: CDR1 SGHDN, CDR2 FVKESK. The CDR3 length is 17 residues. The CDR3 sequence is CASSQEVRATNTGELFF. CDR3 bases: TGTGCCAGCAGCCAAGAAGTCAGGGCCACGAACACCGGGGAGCTGTTTTTT.